Listed below are T cell receptor beta chains from one sample, sequenced in a study of T cell responses to AZD1222 COVID-19 vaccine. Generated by immunoSEQ multiplex PCR, the TCRdb table keeps only in-frame clones and is missing some. The sample has more than 85,000 clones; 89% are singletons. The sequencing used peripheral blood, collected 28 days after the second AZD1222 dose. The receptors shown here come from an adult who received the AZD1222 COVID-19 vaccine. The CDR3 runs from the conserved cysteine through the conserved F or W. Fields, in order: D gene, V gene, J gene, clone size, CDR3 length, CDR3 protein, CDR3 DNA. A D gene is named only where the DNA matches it firmly. The size field is filled for only some rows; it gives once, few, many or a size class.

d_gene: -; v_gene: TRBV7-3; j_gene: TRBJ2-1; abundance: -; len: 16; CDR3aa: CASSPWSDRPYNEQFF; CDR3nt: TGTGCCAGCAGCCCGTGGTCGGACAGACCCTACAATGAGCAGTTCTTC
d_gene: -; v_gene: TRBV7-9; j_gene: TRBJ2-7; abundance: -; len: 15; CDR3aa: CASSSPSGVVNEQYF; CDR3nt: TGTGCCAGCAGCTCCCCCTCGGGGGTCGTTAACGAGCAGTACTTC
d_gene: -; v_gene: TRBV4-1; j_gene: TRBJ1-2; abundance: -; len: 14; CDR3aa: CASSLSGGNYGYTF; CDR3nt: TGCGCCAGCAGCCTGTCGGGGGGCAACTATGGCTACACCTTC
d_gene: -; v_gene: TRBV6-5; j_gene: TRBJ2-7; abundance: -; len: 15; CDR3aa: CASSPPLRGIYEQYF; CDR3nt: TGTGCCAGCAGCCCCCCCCTCAGGGGAATCTACGAGCAGTACTTC
d_gene: TRBD2; v_gene: TRBV28; j_gene: TRBJ2-7; abundance: -; len: 15; CDR3aa: CASSLKGLSAYEQYF; CDR3nt: TGTGCCAGCAGTTTAAAGGGACTATCTGCCTACGAGCAGTACTTC
d_gene: -; v_gene: TRBV19; j_gene: TRBJ2-4; abundance: -; len: 13; CDR3aa: CASSIGPRNIQYF; CDR3nt: TGTGCCAGTAGTATAGGACCCCGGAACATTCAGTACTTC
d_gene: -; v_gene: TRBV20-1; j_gene: TRBJ1-4; abundance: -; len: 11; CDR3aa: CSAPTNEKLFF; CDR3nt: TGCAGTGCTCCAACTAATGAAAAACTGTTTTTT
d_gene: TRBD1; v_gene: TRBV2; j_gene: TRBJ1-5; abundance: few; len: 16; CDR3aa: CASSRTGGQSNQPQHF; CDR3nt: TGTGCCAGCAGTCGTACAGGGGGACAAAGCAATCAGCCCCAGCATTTT
d_gene: -; v_gene: TRBV9; j_gene: TRBJ1-3; abundance: -; len: 15; CDR3aa: CASSGKQGSGDTIYF; CDR3nt: TGTGCCAGCAGCGGTAAACAGGGCTCCGGGGACACCATATATTTT
d_gene: TRBD1; v_gene: TRBV6-5; j_gene: TRBJ1-4; abundance: -; len: 14; CDR3aa: CASTSGQGGEKLFF; CDR3nt: TGTGCCAGCACCTCCGGACAGGGCGGGGAAAAACTGTTTTTT
d_gene: TRBD2; v_gene: TRBV28; j_gene: TRBJ2-1; abundance: -; len: 15; CDR3aa: CASTPSGRAYNEQFF; CDR3nt: TGTGCCAGCACCCCTAGCGGGAGGGCCTACAATGAGCAGTTCTTC
d_gene: -; v_gene: TRBV4-2; j_gene: TRBJ2-3; abundance: -; len: 14; CDR3aa: CASSQDGASDTQYF; CDR3nt: TGTGCCAGCAGCCAAGATGGGGCCTCAGATACGCAGTATTTT
d_gene: -; v_gene: TRBV15; j_gene: TRBJ2-7; abundance: once; len: 13; CDR3aa: CATGGGVYYEQYF; CDR3nt: TGTGCCACCGGAGGCGGAGTTTACTACGAGCAGTACTTC
d_gene: -; v_gene: TRBV7-3; j_gene: TRBJ2-6; abundance: -; len: 17; CDR3aa: CASSLSLGPSGANVLTF; CDR3nt: TGTGCCAGCAGCTTAAGTTTAGGGCCTTCTGGGGCCAACGTCCTGACTTTC
d_gene: -; v_gene: TRBV10-2; j_gene: TRBJ2-4; abundance: -; len: 13; CDR3aa: CASSDGVGNIQYF; CDR3nt: TGCGCCAGCAGTGATGGCGTAGGAAACATTCAGTACTTC
d_gene: TRBD1; v_gene: TRBV4-2; j_gene: TRBJ2-2; abundance: -; len: 15; CDR3aa: CASSPGQANTGELFF; CDR3nt: TGTGCCAGCAGCCCGGGACAGGCTAACACCGGGGAGCTGTTTTTT
d_gene: -; v_gene: TRBV28; j_gene: TRBJ1-5; abundance: -; len: 13; CDR3aa: CASRGRWDQPQHF; CDR3nt: TGTGCCAGCAGAGGACGGTGGGATCAGCCCCAGCATTTT
d_gene: TRBD2; v_gene: TRBV28; j_gene: TRBJ2-7; abundance: -; len: 17; CDR3aa: CATRVSTSGSRGREQYF; CDR3nt: TGTGCCACCAGGGTTTCGACTAGCGGGAGCCGGGGACGCGAGCAGTACTTC
d_gene: TRBD1; v_gene: TRBV18; j_gene: TRBJ1-2; abundance: -; len: 17; CDR3aa: CASSPRRRTGRNCGYTF; CDR3nt: TGTGCCAGCTCACCAAGGCGTCGGACAGGCCGTAACTGTGGCTACACCTTC
d_gene: -; v_gene: TRBV28; j_gene: TRBJ1-2; abundance: -; len: 15; CDR3aa: CASLRGNFPNYGYTF; CDR3nt: TGTGCCAGCCTCCGAGGGAATTTTCCTAACTATGGCTACACCTTC
d_gene: TRBD1; v_gene: TRBV15; j_gene: TRBJ1-3; abundance: -; len: 16; CDR3aa: CATSIFTTGSGNTIYF; CDR3nt: TGTGCCACCAGCATTTTTACGACAGGGTCTGGAAACACCATATATTTT
d_gene: TRBD1; v_gene: TRBV5-4; j_gene: TRBJ1-2; abundance: -; len: 16; CDR3aa: CASSYRDRVKLDGYTF; CDR3nt: TGTGCCAGCAGCTACCGGGACAGGGTGAAATTGGATGGCTACACCTTC
d_gene: -; v_gene: TRBV13; j_gene: TRBJ2-1; abundance: -; len: 15; CDR3aa: CASSLALDGSNEQFF; CDR3nt: TGTGCCAGCAGCTTAGCACTAGATGGCTCGAATGAGCAGTTCTTC
d_gene: -; v_gene: TRBV18; j_gene: TRBJ1-2; abundance: -; len: 16; CDR3aa: CASSPPVPEGGYGYTF; CDR3nt: TGTGCCAGCTCACCACCGGTTCCAGAGGGTGGCTATGGCTACACCTTC
d_gene: TRBD1; v_gene: TRBV11-3; j_gene: TRBJ2-1; abundance: -; len: 15; CDR3aa: CASSLAGQGYNEQFF; CDR3nt: TGTGCCAGCAGCTTAGCAGGACAGGGGTACAATGAGCAGTTCTTC
d_gene: TRBD1; v_gene: TRBV28; j_gene: TRBJ1-1; abundance: -; len: 15; CDR3aa: CASLSRGRGDTEAFF; CDR3nt: TGTGCCAGCTTGTCAAGGGGGCGGGGGGACACTGAAGCTTTCTTT
d_gene: TRBD1; v_gene: TRBV7-6; j_gene: TRBJ1-6; abundance: -; len: 18; CDR3aa: CASSLELQGASRDSPLHF; CDR3nt: TGTGCCAGCAGCTTAGAATTACAGGGGGCTTCACGGGATTCACCCCTCCACTTT
d_gene: -; v_gene: TRBV7-6; j_gene: TRBJ2-1; abundance: -; len: 17; CDR3aa: CASSLHTGREAYNEQFF; CDR3nt: TGTGCCAGCAGCTTACACACCGGGAGAGAAGCCTACAATGAGCAGTTCTTC
d_gene: -; v_gene: TRBV2; j_gene: TRBJ1-5; abundance: -; len: 11; CDR3aa: CASRGTRPQHF; CDR3nt: TGTGCCAGCAGGGGTACTCGGCCCCAGCATTTT
d_gene: -; v_gene: TRBV10-2; j_gene: TRBJ1-1; abundance: -; len: 11; CDR3aa: CASLLNTEAFF; CDR3nt: TGCGCCAGCCTCCTGAACACTGAAGCTTTCTTT
d_gene: -; v_gene: TRBV30; j_gene: TRBJ1-1; abundance: -; len: 13; CDR3aa: CAWSGRRNTEAFF; CDR3nt: TGTGCCTGGAGTGGCCGGAGGAACACTGAAGCTTTCTTT
d_gene: -; v_gene: TRBV7-2; j_gene: TRBJ2-1; abundance: -; len: 13; CDR3aa: CASTTSSAHEQFF; CDR3nt: TGTGCCAGCACAACATCTAGCGCACATGAGCAGTTCTTC
d_gene: TRBD1; v_gene: TRBV27; j_gene: TRBJ1-2; abundance: -; len: 15; CDR3aa: CASSITNAGQGGYTF; CDR3nt: TGTGCCAGCAGTATAACCAATGCGGGACAGGGTGGCTACACCTTC
d_gene: TRBD2; v_gene: TRBV7-9; j_gene: TRBJ2-7; abundance: -; len: 15; CDR3aa: CASSLAGGPAYEQYF; CDR3nt: TGTGCCAGCAGCCTAGCGGGAGGTCCTGCCTACGAGCAGTACTTC
d_gene: -; v_gene: TRBV12-3/TRBV12-4; j_gene: TRBJ2-7; abundance: -; len: 11; CDR3aa: CASSLRNEQYF; CDR3nt: TGTGCCAGCAGTTTAAGGAACGAGCAGTACTTC
d_gene: -; v_gene: TRBV28; j_gene: TRBJ2-1; abundance: -; len: 11; CDR3aa: CASSWAGEQFF; CDR3nt: TGTGCCAGCAGCTGGGCCGGTGAGCAGTTCTTC
d_gene: TRBD2; v_gene: TRBV18; j_gene: TRBJ2-5; abundance: -; len: 14; CDR3aa: CASSLTSGRETQYF; CDR3nt: TGTGCCAGCTCACTTACTAGCGGGAGAGAGACCCAGTACTTC
d_gene: TRBD1; v_gene: TRBV29-1; j_gene: TRBJ2-7; abundance: -; len: 13; CDR3aa: CSVSGQGFYEQYF; CDR3nt: TGCAGCGTTTCGGGACAGGGGTTCTACGAGCAGTACTTC
d_gene: -; v_gene: TRBV7-2; j_gene: TRBJ2-2; abundance: -; len: 15; CDR3aa: CASSGQRSSTGELFF; CDR3nt: TGTGCCAGCAGCGGACAGCGATCCTCCACCGGGGAGCTGTTTTTT
d_gene: -; v_gene: TRBV28; j_gene: TRBJ2-7; abundance: -; len: 13; CDR3aa: CASSLGQTYEQYF; CDR3nt: TGTGCCAGCAGTTTGGGGCAGACCTACGAGCAGTACTTC
d_gene: TRBD1; v_gene: TRBV28; j_gene: TRBJ2-7; abundance: -; len: 13; CDR3aa: CASRPLGQGSWYF; CDR3nt: TGTGCCAGCAGGCCGCTCGGACAGGGGTCATGGTACTTC
d_gene: -; v_gene: TRBV30; j_gene: TRBJ1-2; abundance: -; len: 15; CDR3aa: CAWSSPGSLNYGYTF; CDR3nt: TGTGCCTGGAGTTCCCCAGGGTCTCTCAACTATGGCTACACCTTC